The 31 T cell receptor beta chains in this list originate from one sample, sequenced in a study of control samples from healthy donors and cancer patients. TCRdb's copy holds only in-frame clones and misses some; the assay was immunoSEQ multiplex PCR. Here the sample spans tens of thousands of clones, 85% to 90% being singletons. Sequences were obtained from PBMCs. The source is a man between 50 and 59 years old with head and neck cancer.

The V call is TRBV4-2, the J call TRBJ2-3; no definite D call. Germline V lookup: CDR1 LGHNA, CDR2 YNFKEQ. V lost 0 bases and J lost 3, with 7 bases in between. The CDR3 loop spans 14 amino acids. CDR3 sequence reads: CASSQDRPTDTQYF. CDR3 sequence (DNA): TGTGCCAGCAGCCAAGATCGCCCGACAGATACGCAGTATTTT.

The chain employs TRBV9 and TRBJ2-7; weak D call: TRBD1 (7 bases). The CDR3 length is 14 residues. The V end lost 4 bases, the J end lost 8 bases, and 19 bases lay between the germline ends. The germline V gene encodes CDR1 SGDLS and CDR2 YYNGEE. CDR3 nucleotides: TGTGCCAGCAGCCCAGACTCGCGGGACAGCAAGCAGTACTTC. Its translation: CASSPDSRDSKQYF.

The chain has TRBV3-1 (or the pseudogene TRBV3-2) and TRBJ2-5; D not certain. Germline assignment: CDR1 LGHDT and CDR2 YNNKEL (reference sequence). The V gene lost 0 bases and the J gene lost 9 bases, with 17 bases spanning the gap. CDR3 size: 15 residues. The CDR3 loop reads CASSQDQAASRSQYF. As DNA, the CDR3 is TGTGCCAGCAGCCAAGATCAAGCTGCCTCGAGATCCCAGTACTTC.

The chain carries TRBV4-1 and TRBJ2-1; 8 bases line up with TRBD1. This CDR3 has 17 residues. With 6 bases clipped from V and 1 base from J, the junction kept 11 bases outside the gene matches. Germline V lookup: CDR1 MGHRA, CDR2 YSYEKL. In DNA form, the CDR3 reads TGCGCCAGCAGGGCGAGGACAGGGTCTGGTTCCTACAATGAGCAGTTCTTC. It specifies CASRARTGSGSYNEQFF.

The rearrangement joins TRBV6-2 or TRBV6-3 to TRBJ2-3, with no clear D. Germline-derived CDR1 and CDR2 are MNHEY and SVGEGT. The V end lost 0 bases, the J end lost 1 base, and 14 bases lay between the germline ends. The CDR3 sequence is 17 residues long. CDR3 protein: CASSYSISTRGTDTQYF. The CDR3 nucleotides read TGTGCCAGCAGTTACTCGATCTCCACGAGAGGCACAGATACGCAGTATTTT.

The chain links TRBV7-9 to TRBJ2-3; the D is unclear. Germline loops: CDR1 SEHNR, CDR2 FQNEAQ (reference sequence). This CDR3 has 11 amino acids. V was clipped by 2 bases and J by 6 bases, with 3 bases between them. The CDR3 region has the DNA TGTGCCAGCAGCTTACCCGATACGCAGTATTTT. Its translation is CASSLPDTQYF.

The genes are TRBV3-1 (or the pseudogene TRBV3-2) and TRBJ2-5; TRBD2 matches 7 bases. Germline assignment: CDR1 LGHDT and CDR2 YNNKEL (reference sequence). After removal of 1 base from V and 5 bases from J, the junction contained 4 bases not matched to a gene. This CDR3 contains 14 residues. This CDR3 is CASSQGDYPETQYF. CDR3 coding DNA: TGTGCCAGCAGCCAAGGGGACTATCCGGAGACCCAGTACTTC.

This chain uses TRBV7-6 with TRBJ2-5, with 7 nucleotides matching TRBD2. The CDR3 has 14 amino acids. V trimming: 4 bases; J trimming: 2 bases; junction bases outside the gene matches: 4. In germline, CDR1 is SGHVS, CDR2 FNYEAQ. The CDR3 nucleotides read TGTGCCAGCAGCTCTACTAGCGCTCAAGAGACCCAGTACTTC. Translation gives CASSSTSAQETQYF. The complete variable domain, with remaining parts taken from reference TRBV7-6 and TRBJ2-5, reads GAGVSQSPRYKVTKRGQDVALRCDPISGHVSLYWYRQALGQGPEFLTYFNYEAQQDKSGLPNDRFSAERPEGSISTLTIQRTEQRDSAMYRCASSSTSAQETQYFGPGTRLLVL.

This chain links TRBV19 with TRBJ2-1; TRBD2 aligns across 7 bases. This CDR3 is built from 15 residues. From germline, CDR1 is LNHDA and CDR2 SQIVND (reference sequence). V lost 4 bases, J lost 1 base, and 4 bases stayed unmatched. CDR3: CASSRREGSYNEQFF. For the CDR3, the DNA is TGTGCCAGTAGTAGGAGGGAGGGTTCCTACAATGAGCAGTTCTTC.

This clone turned up a few times. The CDR3 DNA sequence: TGTGCCAGAAGCGGAAATTCACCCCTCCACTTT. Its protein is CARSGNSPLHF. The rearrangement links TRBV5-3 to TRBJ1-6; D remains unclear. TRBV5-3 is recorded as an ORF, its role being uncertain. V lost 4 bases to trimming and J lost 7 bases, with 3 bases between them. The CDR3 has 11 amino acids.

This rearrangement joins TRBV3-1 (or the pseudogene TRBV3-2) to TRBJ2-1; D uncertain. CDR1 is LGHDT and CDR2 is YNNKEL in the germline V gene (reference sequence). The length of the CDR3 is 19 residues. Trimming took off 3 bases at V and 0 bases at J, with 21 bases between the two ends. This CDR3 reads CASSQVFSRRTPSYNEQFF. CDR3 in DNA: TGTGCCAGCAGCCAGGTGTTCTCTCGACGGACCCCCTCCTACAATGAGCAGTTCTTC.

The table lists this clone with a few counts. The chain couples TRBV21-1 to TRBJ1-5. TRBV21-1 is a pseudogene locus. The CDR3 is made up of 18 amino acids. Here the CDR3 reads CASNRRGRGGLSNQPQHF. The CDR3, as DNA: TGTGCCAGCAACCGACGGGGGCGCGGGGGTCTAAGCAATCAGCCCCAGCATTTT.

V and J are TRBV7-2 and TRBJ1-6; D unclear. Germline CDR1 is SGHTA and CDR2 is FQGNSA. The CDR3 is 18 amino acids. V shed 1 base and J shed 2 bases, with 15 bases lying between them. The CDR3 region is CASSLVVGVWTYNSPLHF. The CDR3 nucleotides read TGTGCCAGCAGCTTAGTTGTCGGGGTGTGGACCTATAATTCACCCCTCCACTTT. Supplemented by reference TRBV7-2 and TRBJ1-6, the full variable domain reads GAGVSQSPSNKVTEKGKDVELRCDPISGHTALYWYRQSLGQGLEFLIYFQGNSAPDKSGLPSDRFSAERTGGSVSTLTIQRTQQEDSAVYLCASSLVVGVWTYNSPLHFGNGTRLTVT.

The chain links TRBV27 to TRBJ2-2; D uncertain. V lost 6 bases, J lost 6 bases, and 11 bases lay in between. This CDR3 is 13 amino acids long. The germline gives CDR1 MNHEY, CDR2 SMNVEV (reference sequence). The CDR3: CASRMGTPGELFF. CDR3 in DNA: TGTGCCAGCAGGATGGGAACACCCGGGGAGCTGTTTTTT.

The gene calls are TRBV6-2 or TRBV6-3 and TRBJ1-6, with D perhaps TRBD1 (5 bases). This CDR3 has 14 amino acids. Per the germline V gene, CDR1 is MNHEY and CDR2 is SVGEGT. V gave up 6 bases and J gave up 7 bases, with 13 bases separating them. The CDR3 reads CASSSGLINSPLHF. CDR3 coding DNA: TGTGCCAGCAGCTCGGGACTGATAAATTCACCCCTCCACTTT.

J is TRBJ1-6 and V is TRBV28; D is unclear. This CDR3 spans 14 amino acids. Germline V gene data show CDR1 as MDHEN and CDR2 as SYDVKM. Trimming cost V 4 bases and J 10 bases, with 14 bases left between them. The CDR3 loop reads CASSSREEGSPLHF. The CDR3 DNA reads TGTGCCAGCAGTTCGCGAGAGGAGGGATCACCCCTCCACTTT.

The count of this clone is one. This rearrangement joins TRBV5-1 to TRBJ2-2; the match to TRBD2 covers 9 bases. CDR1 and CDR2 (germline): SGHRS, YFSETQ. The CDR3 length is 16 residues. With 4 bases clipped from V and 2 bases from J, the junction kept 6 bases outside the gene matches. The CDR3 nucleotides read TGCGCCAGCAGCCCCCCCGGGACTAGCAACACCGGGGAGCTGTTTTTT. Protein sequence: CASSPPGTSNTGELFF.

The rearrangement joins TRBV19 to TRBJ1-1, with 7 bases identical to TRBD1. The CDR3 is made up of 12 amino acids. The ends lost 5 bases at V and 8 bases at J; junction bases unmatched: 5. Germline-derived CDR1 and CDR2 are LNHDA and SQIVND (reference sequence). The DNA of the CDR3 is TGTGCCAGTAGTTGGGGGACAGCCGAAGCTTTCTTT. Protein sequence: CASSWGTAEAFF.

CDR3: CASSTGQGLYEQYF. DNA of the CDR3: TGTGCCAGCAGCACTGGACAGGGATTGTACGAGCAGTACTTC. The V call is TRBV5-5, the J call TRBJ2-7; 8 bases line up with TRBD1. J gave up 4 bases and V 4 bases, and 7 bases lay outside the gene matches. The germline gives CDR1 SGHKS, CDR2 YYEKEE (reference sequence). This CDR3 has 14 residues.

This rearrangement joins TRBV4-1 to TRBJ2-1; 12 positions agree with TRBD2. Germline CDR1 and CDR2: MGHRA and YSYEKL. CDR3 length: 18 residues. Trimming cost V 1 base and J 2 bases; bases outside gene matches: 6. CDR3 nucleotide sequence: TGCGCCAGCAGCCAAGGACTAGCGGGAGAAGGAGCCTACAATGAGCAGTTCTTC. Translation: CASSQGLAGEGAYNEQFF.

On this clone itself: Different DNA sequences within this sample yield the same CDR3. The chain has TRBV7-3 and TRBJ2-1; the match to TRBD2 covers 11 bases. Per germline, CDR1 SGHTA and CDR2 FQGTGA. Trimming at V came to 4 bases and at J to 3 bases, leaving 2 bases not matched to a gene. The CDR3 has 15 residues. Written as DNA, the CDR3 is TGTGCCAGCAGCTCGGGACTAGCGGACTACAATGAGCAGTTCTTC. This codes for CASSSGLADYNEQFF.

The chain couples TRBV5-1 to TRBJ1-5, with 9 bases identical to TRBD1. This CDR3 is built from 14 residues. Germline V gene sequence: CDR1 SGHRS, CDR2 YFSETQ. V trimming: 1 base; J trimming: 9 bases; junction bases outside the gene matches: 5. This CDR3 is CASSLRDRGTPQHF. CDR3 coding DNA: TGCGCCAGCAGCTTGAGAGACAGGGGGACGCCCCAGCATTTT.

The chain uses TRBV3-1 (or the pseudogene TRBV3-2) and TRBJ2-5; TRBD1 is a possible D gene (6 bases). This CDR3 is 16 amino acids long. V was cut by 4 bases and J by 5 bases, with 20 bases left in between. The germline gives CDR1 LGHDT, CDR2 YNNKEL (reference sequence). CDR3 residues: CASSLGQPGGWETQYF. CDR3 nucleotides: TGTGCCAGCAGCCTAGGACAGCCGGGCGGTTGGGAGACCCAGTACTTC.

The chain has TRBV7-2 and TRBJ2-7; D gene ambiguous. The germline V gene encodes CDR1 SGHTA and CDR2 FQGNSA. The CDR3 is 11 amino acids. Between the trimmed V and J ends, which lost 4 bases and 3 bases, there was a span of 4 bases. CDR3 DNA sequence: TGTGCCAGCAGCTCTCTCTACGAGCAGTACTTC. Amino acid sequence: CASSSLYEQYF.

The rearrangement uses TRBV15 and TRBJ2-5; TRBD1 is a possible D gene (6 bases). Trimming cost V 0 bases and J 4 bases, with 12 bases left between them. Germline CDR1 and CDR2: LNHNV and YYDKDF (reference sequence). This CDR3 contains 15 residues. The CDR3 coding sequence is TGTGCCACCAGCAGAGAGGGGAACAGGGCAGAGACCCAGTACTTC. It encodes CATSREGNRAETQYF. Using reference TRBV15 and TRBJ2-5 for the parts outside the CDR3, the full variable domain is DAMVIQNPRYQVTQFGKPVTLSCSQTLNHNVMYWYQQKSSQAPKLLFHYYDKDFNNEADTPDNFQSRRPNTSFCFLDIRSPGLGDTAMYLCATSREGNRAETQYFGPGTRLLVL.

The chain couples TRBV5-1 to TRBJ1-1, with a weak D call TRBD1 (6 bases). The CDR3 length is 13 residues. V lost 7 bases to trimming and J lost 4 bases, with 14 bases between them. From germline, CDR1 is SGHRS and CDR2 YFSETQ. This CDR3 is CASQLQGGTEAFF. The CDR3 nucleotides read TGCGCCAGCCAATTACAGGGAGGCACTGAAGCTTTCTTT.

This chain connects TRBV5-1 to TRBJ2-6; unclear D gene. CDR3 length: 13 residues. The V gene's germline CDR1 is SGHRS and CDR2 YFSETQ. V lost 6 bases, J lost 0 bases, and 4 bases lay in between. DNA of the CDR3: TGCGCCAGCACATTCTCTGGGGCCAACGTCCTGACTTTC. Amino acids: CASTFSGANVLTF.

The chain is built from TRBV15 and TRBJ2-5, with 10 bases aligning to TRBD2. After removal of 0 bases from V and 4 bases from J, the junction contained 2 bases not matched to a gene. The germline V gene has CDR1 LNHNV and CDR2 YYDKDF (reference sequence). The CDR3 runs to 15 residues. CDR3 amino acids: CATSRELAGRETQYF. The CDR3, as DNA: TGTGCCACCAGCAGAGAACTAGCGGGGAGAGAGACCCAGTACTTC. The complete variable domain, with remaining parts taken from reference TRBV15 and TRBJ2-5, reads DAMVIQNPRYQVTQFGKPVTLSCSQTLNHNVMYWYQQKSSQAPKLLFHYYDKDFNNEADTPDNFQSRRPNTSFCFLDIRSPGLGDTAMYLCATSRELAGRETQYFGPGTRLLVL.

The rearrangement joins TRBV19 to TRBJ1-1; 7 bases fit TRBD1. The V gene's germline CDR1 is LNHDA and CDR2 SQIVND (reference sequence). This CDR3 has 14 residues. The junction had 8 bases not matched to a gene; V was cut back by 6 bases and J by 4 bases. The CDR3 here is CASSPAGGGTEAFF. The CDR3, as DNA: TGTGCCAGTAGCCCAGCAGGGGGAGGCACTGAAGCTTTCTTT.

The gene calls are TRBV4-2 and TRBJ2-1, with D possibly matching TRBD2 (5 bases). V lost 1 base and J 7 bases, leaving 11 bases between the germline ends. The CDR3 contains 14 residues. Germline loops: CDR1 LGHNA, CDR2 YNFKEQ. The CDR3 region is CASSQVRRENEQFF. The CDR3 region has the DNA TGTGCCAGCAGCCAAGTAAGACGGGAAAATGAGCAGTTCTTC.

The rearrangement uses TRBV6-1 and TRBJ1-2; no firm D call. The CDR3 loop spans 11 amino acids. Looked up from germline, CDR1 is MNHNS and CDR2 is SASEGT. V was trimmed by 2 bases and J by 8 bases, leaving 6 bases between them. The CDR3, as DNA: TGTGCCAGCAGTGAATTGTTGGGCTACACCTTC. It encodes CASSELLGYTF.